This T cell receptor (beta chain) appears in the sequencing data of a study of cytomegalovirus exposure and HLA in healthy donors. Background on the study: Within the Caucasian-associated ancestry cluster were around four fifths of the approximately 400 genotyped donors.

This PCR relied on a set of 60 Vbeta primers and 13 Jbeta primers. Sequencing used immunoSEQ multiplex PCR; TCRdb keeps in-frame clones, though not all of them. This sample has nearly 95,000 clones, with 60% to 70% found just once. A word on this clone: Its antigen remains unidentified.

Study-wide results and limits: Reportedly, HLA-A and HLA-B alleles of most subjects were accurately predicted from TCR beta. Highest at DRB1 and lowest at HLA-C, TCR association rates differed among HLA loci in a later analysis. The authors enumerated under 200 TCR beta chains as linked to cytomegalovirus.

The sequence was obtained from a woman aged 30 to 39 in good health and CMV-seronegative. Sequenced: PBMCs.

CDR3 region: CASKGRDSNYGYTF. The CDR3 DNA is TGTGCCAGCAAAGGCAGGGATTCTAACTATGGCTACACCTTC. V is TRBV11-2 and J is TRBJ1-2; tentative D call: TRBD1 (5 bases). This CDR3 spans 14 amino acids. V was shortened by 7 bases and J by 0 bases, with 12 bases between the two germline ends. CDR1 SGHAT and CDR2 FQNNGV come from the germline V gene.